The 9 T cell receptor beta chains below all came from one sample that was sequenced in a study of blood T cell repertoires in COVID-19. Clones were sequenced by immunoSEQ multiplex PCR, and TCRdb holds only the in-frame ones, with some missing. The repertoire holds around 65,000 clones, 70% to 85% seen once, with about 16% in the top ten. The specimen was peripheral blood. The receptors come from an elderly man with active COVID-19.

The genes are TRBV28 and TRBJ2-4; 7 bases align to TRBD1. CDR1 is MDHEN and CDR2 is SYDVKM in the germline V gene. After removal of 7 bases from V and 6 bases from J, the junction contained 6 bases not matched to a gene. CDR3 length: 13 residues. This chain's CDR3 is CASTPTGRNIQYF. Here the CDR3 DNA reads TGTGCCAGCACCCCGACAGGGAGAAACATTCAGTACTTC. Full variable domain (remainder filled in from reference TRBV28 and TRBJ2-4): DVKVTQSSRYLVKRTGEKVFLECVQDMDHENMFWYRQDPGLGLRLIYFSYDVKMKEKGDIPEGYSVSREKKERFSLILESASTNQTSMYLCASTPTGRNIQYFGAGTRLSVL.

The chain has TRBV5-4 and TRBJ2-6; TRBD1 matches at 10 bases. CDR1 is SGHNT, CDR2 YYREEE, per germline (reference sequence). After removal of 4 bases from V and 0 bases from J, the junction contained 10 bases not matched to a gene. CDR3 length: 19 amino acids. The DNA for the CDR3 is TGTGCCAGCAGCCTGACCCCGACAGGGGGCAACTCTGGGGCCAACGTCCTGACTTTC. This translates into CASSLTPTGGNSGANVLTF.

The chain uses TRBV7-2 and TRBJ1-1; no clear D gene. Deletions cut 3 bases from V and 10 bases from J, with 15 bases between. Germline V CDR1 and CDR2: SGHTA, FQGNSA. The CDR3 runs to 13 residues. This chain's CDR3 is CASSLRIGDGAFF. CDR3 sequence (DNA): TGTGCCAGCAGCTTGAGAATCGGGGATGGAGCTTTCTTT. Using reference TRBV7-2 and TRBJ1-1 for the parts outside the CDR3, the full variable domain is GAGVSQSPSNKVTEKGKDVELRCDPISGHTALYWYRQSLGQGLEFLIYFQGNSAPDKSGLPSDRFSAERTGGSVSTLTIQRTQQEDSAVYLCASSLRIGDGAFFGQGTRLTVV.

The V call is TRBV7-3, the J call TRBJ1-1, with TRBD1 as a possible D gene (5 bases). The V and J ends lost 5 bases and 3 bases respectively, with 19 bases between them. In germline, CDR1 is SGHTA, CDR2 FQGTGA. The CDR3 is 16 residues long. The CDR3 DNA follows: TGTGCCAGCAGCCCGACCCCCGTGGGGGGGGACACTGAAGCTTTCTTT. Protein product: CASSPTPVGGDTEAFF.

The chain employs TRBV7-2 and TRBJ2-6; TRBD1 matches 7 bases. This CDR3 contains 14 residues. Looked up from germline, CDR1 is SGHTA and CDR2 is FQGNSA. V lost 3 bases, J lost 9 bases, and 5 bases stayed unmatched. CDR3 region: CASSFNRGVNVLTF. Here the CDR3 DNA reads TGTGCCAGCAGCTTTAACAGGGGTGTCAACGTCCTGACTTTC.

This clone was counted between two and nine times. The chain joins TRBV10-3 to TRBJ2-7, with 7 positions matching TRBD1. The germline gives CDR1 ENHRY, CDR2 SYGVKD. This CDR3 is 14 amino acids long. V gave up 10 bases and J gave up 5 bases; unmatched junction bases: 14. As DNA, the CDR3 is TGTGCCAACAGGGGCGAGGGATGGGCTGACGAGCAGTACTTC. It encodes CANRGEGWADEQYF.

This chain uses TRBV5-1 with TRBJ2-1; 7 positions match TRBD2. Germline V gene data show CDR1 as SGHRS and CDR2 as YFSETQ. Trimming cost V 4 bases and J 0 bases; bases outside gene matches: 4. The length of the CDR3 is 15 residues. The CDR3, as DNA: TGCGCCAGCAGCACTGGGGGGGGCTCCTACAATGAGCAGTTCTTC. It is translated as CASSTGGGSYNEQFF.

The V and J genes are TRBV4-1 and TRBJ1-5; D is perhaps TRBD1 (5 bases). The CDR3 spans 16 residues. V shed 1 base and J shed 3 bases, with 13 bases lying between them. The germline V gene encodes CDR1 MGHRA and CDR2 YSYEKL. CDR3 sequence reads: CASSQGSGSVNQPQHF. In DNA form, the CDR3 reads TGCGCCAGCAGCCAAGGCTCAGGGTCGGTCAATCAGCCCCAGCATTTT.

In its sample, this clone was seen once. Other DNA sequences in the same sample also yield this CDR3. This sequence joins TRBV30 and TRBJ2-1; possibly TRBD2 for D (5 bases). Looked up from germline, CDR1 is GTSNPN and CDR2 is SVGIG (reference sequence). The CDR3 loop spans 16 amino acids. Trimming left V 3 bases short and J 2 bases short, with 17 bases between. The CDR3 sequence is CAWSLPTNSAYNEQFF. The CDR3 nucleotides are TGTGCCTGGAGCCTCCCGACTAATAGCGCCTACAATGAGCAGTTCTTC.